Sequencing of this TCR beta chain was carried out in a study of shared clonotypes between healthy human individuals (dated by TCRdb to 2020 to 2021). Study-level background: The cohort comprised a couple of women and a few men aged 18 to 49 years. Between about 0.94 and 8.9 billion PBMCs per donor were obtained by leukapheresis. For each donor, CD4 naive and CD4 memory were each run on three plates, CD8 naive on two plates, and CD8 memory on one plate. Blood TCR repertoires of about 5 healthy adults were deeply sequenced to estimate repertoire size and the extent of clonotype sharing between individuals. To increase sequencing depth and limit assay-specific biases, different laboratories used diverse techniques to prepare libraries and sequence TCR repertoires. The investigation overall reported the following: Because the study included only a small number of donors, the genetic and exposure-history diversity represented was limited. Naive subsets generally had larger estimated clonotype richness than memory subsets did. Pairwise subsampling indicated that sequencing depth was expected to affect the degree of clonotype sharing among donors. Compared with non-shared clonotypes, clonotypes shared by all four sorted-subset donors had higher generation probabilities. Only blood was sampled, and tissue TCR repertoires likely differ from those in blood. Approximately 5% of naive CD4, 3.5% of naive CD8, around 2.3% of memory CD4, and 0.35% to 0.5% of memory CD8 clonotypes were shared across four donors. Even with the large sequencing depth, rarefaction of the sorted-subset datasets indicated that sequencing was incomplete.

The donors were healthy, HIV-negative adults who had no recently reported acute infections or vaccinations. Only Caucasian adults living in Nashville, Tennessee, USA were represented among the donors. CD4+ T cells were enriched by magnetic negative selection, after which naive cells were positively selected on CD45RA and the negative fraction was taken as the memory subset. Blood was collected by leukapheresis, and PBMCs were isolated by Ficoll-Histopaque density gradient centrifugation and then cryopreserved in liquid nitrogen vapor phase. Analytical flow cytometry was used to check the purity and quantity of every magnetically sorted T cell population. Genomic DNA was isolated from each sorted fraction and quantified by UV absorbance on a Nanodrop 2000c. Using the deep immunoSEQ assay, TCR CDR3 regions were amplified from genomic DNA by multiplex PCR. Extracted genomic DNA from each cell subset was distributed evenly across all wells of several immunoSEQ 96-well plates, and each plate was treated as a replicate. For sorted subsets, roughly 0.2 ug genomic DNA, equal to about 30,000 T cell genomes, was loaded into each replicate PCR. Purified libraries were measured with a Qubit 3.0 fluorometer, size-checked on a Bioanalyzer 2100, and measured again with the KAPA Library Quantification kit. Every immunoSEQ 96-well plate was sequenced on a separate single-read 150-cycle Illumina NextSeq 550 flow cell. The published analysis was carried out like this. Because only junctional sequences without quality scores were contained in the immunoSEQ output, filtering matching that applied to full-length reads could not be performed. To assign V/J genes and CDR3, sequences were annotated using PyIR, a Python wrapper for IgBLAST v1.9, with IMGT germline references. Reads were filtered out if the reads had weak V/J assignments (E-value above 1e-6), no CDR3, stop codons, out-of-frame junctions, or ambiguous translated residues. V3J clonotypes were defined as sequences sharing the same inferred V gene, J gene, and CDR3 amino acid sequence. Percentage overlap between repertoires was computed as shared unique clonotypes divided by the size of the smaller repertoire. Repertoire richness was assessed with RTK rarefaction, the Chao1 estimator, and Recon v2.1 estimates of unobserved clonotypes. For all TCRbeta clonotypes obtained by the gDNA method from several donors, generation probabilities were computed with OLGA. Sourced from immuneACCESS, this table was stored by TCRdb with only in-frame sequences that have V and J called. A share of the clones is absent; for the studies checked, an unresolved V gene accounts for under half, and the remainder has no known explanation. V and J calls and clone size follow that table, whereas D and trimming were derived from the DNA. The sample includes roughly 2.5 million clones, with roughly 92% observed a single time. The ten largest clonotypes hold roughly 0.14% of the sample.

As for this clone: Its antigen is not yet known. A read error may account for a junction end that differs from germline.

The origin of this receptor is a man younger than 35 in good health. The specimen sequenced was naive CD4+ T cells sorted from blood. This specimen's cell subset or site label, interpreted: CD45RA+ positively selected.

The DNA sequence is as follows: TGTGCCAGCAGTTTAACCCCCAGCTATAGCAATCAGTCCCAGCATTTT. This sequence encodes CASSLTPSYSNQSQHF. This chain joins TRBV28 to TRBJ1-5, with the D gene not clear enough to name. Measured from the cysteine to the phenylalanine, the CDR3 is 16 residues long. Only CDR3 DNA is held: 48 bases, read in frame from base 1. As encoded in the germline V gene, CDR1 is MDHEN while CDR2 is SYDVKM.